One and the same sample provided the 26 T cell receptor beta chains below, sequenced in a study of a mutant IDH1 vaccine in newly diagnosed glioma. Measured with immunoSEQ multiplex PCR; TCRdb has only the in-frame clones, and not every one. The data contain 50,000 to 85,000 clones, over 70% of them seen just once; the ten biggest clones take up about 14%. These receptors have no known antigen. Time point defined: week 23, last vaccination. Topical imiquimod was applied with each vaccine dose, which held 300 ug of mutant IDH1 20-mer peptide. Material: PBMCs, obtained from a glioma patient whose treatment included an IDH1 peptide vaccine. The receptors shown here come from a man between 18 and 29 years old with glioma.

This clone was recorded only once. V and J are TRBV7-3 and TRBJ2-5; D not resolved. V lost 5 bases and J lost 0, with 13 bases in between. This CDR3 is 15 amino acids long. From germline, CDR1 is SGHTA and CDR2 FQGTGA. CDR3 DNA sequence: TGTGCCAGCAGCCAAAGGGCAGGAGACCAAGAGACCCAGTACTTC. Translating it yields CASSQRAGDQETQYF.

V gene TRBV5-1 combines with J gene TRBJ1-1, with D perhaps TRBD1 (6 bases). With 0 bases removed from V and 4 bases from J, the gap between germline ends came to 19 bases. Germline V lookup: CDR1 SGHRS, CDR2 YFSETQ. The CDR3 is 17 residues long. CDR3 nucleotides: TGCGCCAGCAGCTTGGTAGCGTGGGGGGGGCTGGGCACTGAAGCTTTCTTT. The encoded protein is CASSLVAWGGLGTEAFF.

This clone has a single count. This rearrangement joins TRBV7-9 to TRBJ2-7, with D unclear. The germline gives CDR1 SEHNR, CDR2 FQNEAQ (reference sequence). The V end lost 5 bases, the J end lost 3 bases, and 5 bases lay between the germline ends. This CDR3 has 11 residues. The CDR3 here is CASSPYYEQYF. The CDR3 nucleotides read TGTGCCAGCAGCCCTTACTACGAGCAGTACTTC.

The sample holds a few counts of this clone. The J gene is TRBJ1-1, the V gene TRBV11-2, with no clear D. Per the germline V gene, CDR1 is SGHAT and CDR2 is FQNNGV. The CDR3 runs 15 residues. Trimming took off 2 bases at V and 1 base at J, with 11 bases between the two ends. The CDR3 nucleotides are TGTGCCAGCAGCTTACCATCGATGGGGAACACTGAAGCTTTCTTT. This encodes CASSLPSMGNTEAFF.

The chain employs TRBV10-3 and TRBJ1-6; D is uncertain. Germline CDR1 is ENHRY and CDR2 is SYGVKD. This CDR3 spans 13 amino acids. V was shortened by 0 bases and J by 5 bases, with 2 bases between the two germline ends. As DNA, the CDR3 is TGTGCCATCAGTGAGTCGGATAATTCACCCCTCCACTTT. It specifies CAISESDNSPLHF.

The sample holds one count of this clone. The V call is TRBV11-1, the J call TRBJ1-6, with a tentative D call TRBD1 (6 bases). Trimming left V 5 bases short and J 9 bases short, with 11 bases between. Germline-derived CDR1 and CDR2 are SGHAT and FQDESV (reference sequence). There are 13 residues in the CDR3. Here the CDR3 reads CASSGTGSSPLHF. The CDR3, as DNA: TGTGCCAGCAGCGGCACAGGGAGTTCACCCCTCCACTTT.

This clone occurred once. J is TRBJ2-5 and V is TRBV5-4; TRBD2 is a possible D gene (6 bases). This CDR3 contains 17 residues. Per germline, CDR1 SGHNT and CDR2 YYREEE (reference sequence). Trimming shortened V by 0 bases and J by 6 bases, and 21 bases separated the two germline ends. CDR3 loop: CASSLEGTDPRGKTQYF. In DNA form, the CDR3 reads TGTGCCAGCAGCTTGGAAGGGACTGATCCCCGGGGGAAGACCCAGTACTTC.

This sequence joins TRBV2 and TRBJ1-1, with D unresolved. Trimming removed 5 bases at V and 3 bases at J, with 13 bases between. The CDR3 sequence is 14 residues long. CDR1 SNHLY and CDR2 FYNNEI come from the germline V gene. The CDR3 is CASSSLGGDTEAFF. CDR3 sequence (DNA): TGTGCCAGCAGTTCCCTAGGTGGGGACACTGAAGCTTTCTTT. Together with reference TRBV2 and TRBJ1-1, the CDR3 gives the full variable domain: EPEVTQTPSHQVTQMGQEVILRCVPISNHLYFYWYRQILGQKVEFLVSFYNNEISEKSEIFDDQFSVERPDGSNFTLKIRSTKLEDSAMYFCASSSLGGDTEAFFGQGTRLTVV.

In DNA, the CDR3 is TGTGCCAGCAGCAAATGTCCGGAAGGGGTAGCTAATGAAAAACTGTTTTTT. Translating gives CASSKCPEGVANEKLFF. This chain uses TRBV21-1 with TRBJ1-4; TRBD1 is taken as the D call from the table, unchecked against the DNA. TRBV21-1 is described as a pseudogene. This CDR3 spans 17 amino acids.

This chain joins TRBV6-6 and TRBJ1-1; D remains unclear. Trimming removed 5 bases at V and 6 bases at J, with 7 bases between. Germline CDR1 reads MNHNY; CDR2 reads SVGAGI (reference sequence). CDR3 size: 11 residues. CDR3 in DNA: TGTGCCAGCAGTGACGGCCCTGAAGCTTTCTTT. Translating gives CASSDGPEAFF.

This clone has just one count. The chain is built from TRBV6-5 and TRBJ2-7; the D call may be TRBD1 or TRBD2 (5 bases each). V was pared by 6 bases and J by 6 bases, with 9 bases between. CDR3 size: 11 residues. The germline V gene encodes CDR1 MNHEY and CDR2 SVGAGI. CDR3 loop: CASSWDREQYF. CDR3 nucleotide sequence: TGTGCCAGCAGCTGGGACCGCGAGCAGTACTTC.

The chain is built from TRBV7-9 and TRBJ1-1; 9 nucleotides agree with TRBD1. V gave up 4 bases and J gave up 1 base; unmatched junction bases: 7. This CDR3 comprises 16 residues. Germline V gives CDR1 SEHNR, CDR2 FQNEAQ (reference sequence). The CDR3 DNA follows: TGTGCCAGCAGCTCACAGGGGGCCGCGTCGAACACTGAAGCTTTCTTT. Its translation: CASSSQGAASNTEAFF. Together with reference TRBV7-9 and TRBJ1-1, the CDR3 gives the full variable domain: DTGVSQNPRHKITKRGQNVTFRCDPISEHNRLYWYRQTLGQGPEFLTYFQNEAQLEKSRLLSDRFSAERPKGSFSTLEIQRTEQGDSAMYLCASSSQGAASNTEAFFGQGTRLTVV.

This chain joins TRBV4-1 and TRBJ2-7; 11 nucleotides align to TRBD2. The CDR3 sequence is 16 residues long. V lost 0 bases to trimming and J lost 0 bases; unmatched junction nucleotides: 1. From germline, CDR1 is MGHRA and CDR2 YSYEKL. As DNA, the CDR3 is TGCGCCAGCAGCCAAGAACTAGCGGGGGCCTCCTACGAGCAGTACTTC. Its protein is CASSQELAGASYEQYF.

This clone turned up a few times. This chain joins TRBV4-2 and TRBJ2-5, with TRBD1 matching over 10 bases. V gave up 4 bases and J gave up 5 bases; unmatched junction bases: 10. This CDR3 has 16 amino acids. CDR1 LGHNA and CDR2 YNFKEQ come from the germline V gene. The CDR3 DNA reads TGTGCCAGCAGCCGTACGAGGGACAGGGGATGGGAGACCCAGTACTTC. Translated, it gives CASSRTRDRGWETQYF.

This chain joins TRBV9 and TRBJ2-3; 13 bases are a match to TRBD2. The CDR3 runs to 16 residues. The J segment lost 8 bases and the V segment lost 4 bases, leaving 10 bases of the junction unmatched. CDR1 and CDR2 (germline): SGDLS, YYNGEE. The CDR3 sequence: CASSPGLAGPEGTQYF. The CDR3 region has the DNA TGTGCCAGCAGCCCGGGACTAGCGGGGCCCGAGGGTACGCAGTATTTT.

The V and J genes are TRBV6-5 and TRBJ2-3; D unclear. CDR1 is MNHEY, CDR2 SVGAGI, per germline. The CDR3 is 14 residues long. Trimming took off 6 bases at V and 0 bases at J, with 10 bases between the two ends. CDR3 nucleotides: TGTGCCAGCAGATCTGGGCAGAGCACAGATACGCAGTATTTT. This translates into CASRSGQSTDTQYF.

The CDR3 DNA follows: TGCAGCGTTGAGGGACAGGGGGTAACCTACGAGCAGTACTTC. Residues: CSVEGQGVTYEQYF. The chain combines TRBV29-1 with TRBJ2-7; 11 nucleotides agree with TRBD1. This CDR3 has 14 residues. From germline, CDR1 is SQVTM and CDR2 ANQGSEA. Unmatched junction bases numbered 3, after V lost 3 bases and J lost 2 bases.

CDR3 loop: CASSEGRDDTEAFF. As DNA, the CDR3 is TGCGCCAGCAGTGAGGGTAGGGATGACACTGAAGCTTTCTTT. The chain uses TRBV10-2 and TRBJ1-1; no reliable D call. CDR3 length: 14 residues. V was clipped by 2 bases and J by 3 bases, with 10 bases between them. Germline V gene data show CDR1 as WSHSY and CDR2 as SAAADI.

The V call is TRBV9, the J call TRBJ1-2; 7 bases match TRBD1. Germline V lookup: CDR1 SGDLS, CDR2 YYNGEE. CDR3 length: 15 residues. V gave up 2 bases and J gave up 4 bases; unmatched junction bases: 8. CDR3 amino acids: CASSVSGTESYGYTF. The CDR3 DNA reads as TGTGCCAGCAGCGTGTCCGGGACAGAGTCCTATGGCTACACCTTC.

The chain uses TRBV7-8 and TRBJ1-1; D is unresolved. The CDR3 is 14 amino acids. Germline CDR1 and CDR2: SGHVS and FQNEAQ. Deletions cut 5 bases from V and 5 bases from J, with 15 bases between. CDR3 loop: CASSPYSGDTEAFF. The DNA for the CDR3 is TGTGCCAGCAGCCCCTATTCCGGAGATACTGAAGCTTTCTTT.

The chain links TRBV6-1 to TRBJ1-2; a weak D match, TRBD1 (5 bases). From germline, CDR1 is MNHNS and CDR2 SASEGT. This CDR3 region has 15 residues. V lost 1 base, J lost 4 bases, and 13 bases lay in between. CDR3 region: CASSEGRRTTYGYTF. The CDR3 DNA reads TGTGCCAGCAGTGAAGGTCGAAGGACAACCTATGGCTACACCTTC.

The rearrangement joins TRBV12-5 to TRBJ2-1; 8 bases are a match to TRBD2. This CDR3 spans 15 amino acids. Germline V gene data show CDR1 as LGHNT and CDR2 as FRNRAP. Trimming at V came to 6 bases and at J to 3 bases, leaving 7 bases not matched to a gene. In nucleotides, the CDR3 is TGTGCTAGTGGCAGCGGGGGACGGAACTACAATGAGCAGTTCTTC. The encoded protein is CASGSGGRNYNEQFF. The complete variable domain, with remaining parts taken from reference TRBV12-5 and TRBJ2-1, reads DARVTQTPRHKVTEMGQEVTMRCQPILGHNTVFWYRQTMMQGLELLAYFRNRAPLDDSGMPKDRFSAEMPDATLATLKIQPSEPRDSAVYFCASGSGGRNYNEQFFGPGTRLTVL.

The gene calls are TRBV19 and TRBJ2-7; 9 bases line up with TRBD2. This CDR3 is 15 amino acids long. From germline, CDR1 is LNHDA and CDR2 SQIVND (reference sequence). Trimming took 5 bases from V and 4 from J; bases not matched to a gene: 9. CDR3 residues: CASSPSGLADYEQYF. The CDR3 DNA reads TGTGCCAGTAGTCCCTCGGGACTAGCAGATTACGAGCAGTACTTC.

V usage is TRBV27 and J usage is TRBJ2-2; 7 bases align to TRBD2. This CDR3 spans 16 amino acids. V lost 4 bases to trimming and J lost 1 base; unmatched junction nucleotides: 6. Germline V gene data show CDR1 as MNHEY and CDR2 as SMNVEV (reference sequence). The CDR3 nucleotides read TGTGCCAGCAGTTCCCCCGGGGGGTTGAACACCGGGGAGCTGTTTTTT. The encoded protein is CASSSPGGLNTGELFF.

V gene TRBV27 combines with J gene TRBJ1-5; perhaps TRBD1 as D (5 bases). V lost 5 bases and J 6 bases, leaving 11 bases between the germline ends. The CDR3 totals 13 residues. Germline CDR1 and CDR2: MNHEY and SMNVEV (reference sequence). CDR3 sequence: CASSQNGGQPQHF. The CDR3 DNA sequence: TGTGCCAGCAGTCAAAACGGGGGTCAGCCCCAGCATTTT.

This clone was detected only once. This rearrangement joins TRBV2 to TRBJ1-5; TRBD1 is a possible D gene (5 bases). CDR3 length equals 17 residues. Germline CDR1 reads SNHLY; CDR2 reads FYNNEI. Between the trimmed V and J ends, which lost 2 bases and 0 bases, there was a span of 14 bases. The CDR3 DNA sequence: TGTGCCAGCAGTGAATGGGGCAGCCTTTTTAGCAATCAGCCCCAGCATTTT. It specifies CASSEWGSLFSNQPQHF. Drawing the rest from reference TRBV2 and TRBJ1-5, the complete variable domain is EPEVTQTPSHQVTQMGQEVILRCVPISNHLYFYWYRQILGQKVEFLVSFYNNEISEKSEIFDDQFSVERPDGSNFTLKIRSTKLEDSAMYFCASSEWGSLFSNQPQHFGDGTRLSIL.